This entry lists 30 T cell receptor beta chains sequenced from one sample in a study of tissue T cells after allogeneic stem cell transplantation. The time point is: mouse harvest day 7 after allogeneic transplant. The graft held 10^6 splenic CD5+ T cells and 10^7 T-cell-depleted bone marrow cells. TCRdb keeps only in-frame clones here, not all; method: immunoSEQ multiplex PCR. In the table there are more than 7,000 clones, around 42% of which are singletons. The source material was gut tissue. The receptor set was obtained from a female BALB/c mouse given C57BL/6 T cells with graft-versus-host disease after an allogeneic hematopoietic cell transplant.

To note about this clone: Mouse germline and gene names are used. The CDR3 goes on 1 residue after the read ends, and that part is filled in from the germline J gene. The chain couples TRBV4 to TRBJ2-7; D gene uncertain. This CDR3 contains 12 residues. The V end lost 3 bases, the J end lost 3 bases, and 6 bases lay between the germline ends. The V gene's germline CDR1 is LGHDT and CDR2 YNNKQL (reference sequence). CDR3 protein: CASSYNNYEQYF. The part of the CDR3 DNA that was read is TGTGCCAGCAGCTACAACAACTATGAACAGTAC.

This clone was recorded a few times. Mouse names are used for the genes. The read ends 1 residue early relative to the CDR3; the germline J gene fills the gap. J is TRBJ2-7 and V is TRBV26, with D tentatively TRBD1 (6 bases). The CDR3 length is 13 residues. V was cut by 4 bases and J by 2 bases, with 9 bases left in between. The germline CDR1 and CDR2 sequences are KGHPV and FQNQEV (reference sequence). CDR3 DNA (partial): TGTGCCAGCAGTCAACAGGGTCCCTATGAACAGTAC. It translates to CASSQQGPYEQY. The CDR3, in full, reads CASSQQGPYEQYF.

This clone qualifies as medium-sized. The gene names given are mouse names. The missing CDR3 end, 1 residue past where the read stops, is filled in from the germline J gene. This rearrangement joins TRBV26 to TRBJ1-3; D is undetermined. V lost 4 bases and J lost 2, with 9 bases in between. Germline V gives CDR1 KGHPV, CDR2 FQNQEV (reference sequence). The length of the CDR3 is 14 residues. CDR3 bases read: TGTGCCAGCAGTCGGAGAGGGACTGGAAATACGCTCTAT. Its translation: CASSRRGTGNTLY. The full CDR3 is CASSRRGTGNTLYF.

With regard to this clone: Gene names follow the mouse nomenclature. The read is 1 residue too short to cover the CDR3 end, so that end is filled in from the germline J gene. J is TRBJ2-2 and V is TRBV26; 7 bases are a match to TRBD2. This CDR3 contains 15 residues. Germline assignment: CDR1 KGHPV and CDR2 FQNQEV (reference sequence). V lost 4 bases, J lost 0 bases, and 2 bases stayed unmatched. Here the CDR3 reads CASSPTGSNTGQLYF. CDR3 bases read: TGTGCCAGCAGTCCGACTGGGTCAAACACCGGGCAGCTCTAC.

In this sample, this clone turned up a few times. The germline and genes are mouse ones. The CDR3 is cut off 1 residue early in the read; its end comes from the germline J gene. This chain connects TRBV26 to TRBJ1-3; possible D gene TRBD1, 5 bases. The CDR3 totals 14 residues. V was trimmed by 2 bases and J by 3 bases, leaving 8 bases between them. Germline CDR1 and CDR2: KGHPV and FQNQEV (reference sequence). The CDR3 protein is CASSLQGGGNTLYF. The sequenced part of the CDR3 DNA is TGTGCCAGCAGTCTGCAGGGAGGTGGAAATACGCTCTAT. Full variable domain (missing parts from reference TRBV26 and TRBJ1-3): NSKVIQTPRYLVKGQGQKAKMRCIPEKGHPVVFWYQQNKNNEFKFLINFQNQEVLQQIDMTEKRFSAECPSNSPCSLEIQSSEAGDSALYLCASSLQGGGNTLYFGEGSRLIVV.

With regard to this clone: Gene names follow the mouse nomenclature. The CDR3 here is CASSRTDYNSPLYF. The part of the CDR3 DNA that was read is TGTGCCAGCAGCCGGACAGACTATAATTCGCCCCTCTAC. The V and J genes are TRBV26 and TRBJ1-6; a possible D gene is TRBD1 (6 bases). The read comes to an end 1 residue before the CDR3 does, leaving the germline J gene to fill in the end. TRBJ1-6 is an open reading frame whose function is uncertain. Between the trimmed V and J ends, which lost 6 bases and 3 bases, there was a span of 9 bases. There are 14 residues in the CDR3. Germline CDR1 and CDR2: KGHPV and FQNQEV (reference sequence).

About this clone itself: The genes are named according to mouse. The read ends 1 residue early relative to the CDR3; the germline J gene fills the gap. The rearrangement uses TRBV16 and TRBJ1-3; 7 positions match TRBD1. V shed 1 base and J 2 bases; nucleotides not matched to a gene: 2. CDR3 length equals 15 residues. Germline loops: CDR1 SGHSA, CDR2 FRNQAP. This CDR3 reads CASSLAQGAGNTLYF. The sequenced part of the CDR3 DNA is TGTGCAAGCAGCTTAGCGCAGGGGGCTGGAAATACGCTCTAT.

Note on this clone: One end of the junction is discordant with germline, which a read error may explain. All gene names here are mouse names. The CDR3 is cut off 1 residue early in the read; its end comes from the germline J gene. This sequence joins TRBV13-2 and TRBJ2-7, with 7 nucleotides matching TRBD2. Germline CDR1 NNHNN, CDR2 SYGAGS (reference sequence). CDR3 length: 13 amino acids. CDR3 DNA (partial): TGTGCCAGCAGTGACCGGGGGGGATATGAACAGTAC. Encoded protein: CASSDRGGYEQY. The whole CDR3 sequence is CASSDRGGYEQYF.

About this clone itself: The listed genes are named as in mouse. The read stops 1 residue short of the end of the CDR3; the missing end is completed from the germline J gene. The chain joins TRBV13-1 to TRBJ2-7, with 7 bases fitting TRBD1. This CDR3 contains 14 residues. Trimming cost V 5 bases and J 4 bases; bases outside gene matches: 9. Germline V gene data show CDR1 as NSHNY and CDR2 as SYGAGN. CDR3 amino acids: CASRRGTVPYEQYF. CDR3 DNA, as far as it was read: TGTGCCAGCAGGCGGGGGACAGTTCCTTATGAACAGTAC.

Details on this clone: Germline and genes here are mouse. Incomplete CDR3 DNA: TGTGCCAGCAGTCCCCGACAGGGGACCACCTTGTAC. It yields the protein CASSPRQGTTLY. The complete CDR3 protein is CASSPRQGTTLYF. The V and J genes are TRBV26 and TRBJ2-4; 8 bases are a match to TRBD1. With the read ending 1 residue before the CDR3 end, the germline J gene is used to fill in that end. The germline CDR1 and CDR2 sequences are KGHPV and FQNQEV (reference sequence). CDR3 length: 13 residues. Unmatched junction bases numbered 5, after V lost 4 bases and J lost 8 bases.

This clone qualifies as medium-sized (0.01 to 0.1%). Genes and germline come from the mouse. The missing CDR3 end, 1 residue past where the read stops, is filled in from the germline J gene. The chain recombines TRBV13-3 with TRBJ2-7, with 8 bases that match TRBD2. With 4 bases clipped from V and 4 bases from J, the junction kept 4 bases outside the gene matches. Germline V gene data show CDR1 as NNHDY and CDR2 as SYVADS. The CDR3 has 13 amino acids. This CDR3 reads CASSWDWPYEQYF. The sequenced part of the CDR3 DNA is TGTGCCAGCAGTTGGGACTGGCCTTATGAACAGTAC.

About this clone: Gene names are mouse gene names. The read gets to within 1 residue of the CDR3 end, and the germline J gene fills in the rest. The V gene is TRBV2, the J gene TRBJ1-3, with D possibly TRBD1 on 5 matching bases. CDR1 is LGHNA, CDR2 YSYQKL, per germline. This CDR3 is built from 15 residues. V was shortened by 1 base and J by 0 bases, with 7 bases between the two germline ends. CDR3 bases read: TGTGCCAGCAGCCAAGGGGGCAATTCTGGAAATACGCTCTAT. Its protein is CASSQGGNSGNTLY. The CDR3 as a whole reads CASSQGGNSGNTLYF.

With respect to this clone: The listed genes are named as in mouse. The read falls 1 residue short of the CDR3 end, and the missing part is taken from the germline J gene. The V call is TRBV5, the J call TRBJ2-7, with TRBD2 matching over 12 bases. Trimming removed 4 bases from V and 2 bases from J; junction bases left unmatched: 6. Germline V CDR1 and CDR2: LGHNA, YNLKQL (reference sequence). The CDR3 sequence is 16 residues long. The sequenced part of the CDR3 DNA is TGTGCCAGCAGCCCCCGGGACTGGGGGGCCCCCTATGAACAGTAC. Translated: CASSPRDWGAPYEQY. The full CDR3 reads CASSPRDWGAPYEQYF.

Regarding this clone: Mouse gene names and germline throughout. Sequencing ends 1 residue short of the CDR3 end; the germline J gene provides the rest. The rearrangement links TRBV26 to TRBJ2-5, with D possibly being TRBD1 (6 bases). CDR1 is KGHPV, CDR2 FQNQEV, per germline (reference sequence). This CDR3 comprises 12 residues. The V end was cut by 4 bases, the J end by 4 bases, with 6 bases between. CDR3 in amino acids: CASSRDKDTQYF. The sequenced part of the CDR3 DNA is TGTGCCAGCAGTCGGGACAAAGACACCCAGTAC.

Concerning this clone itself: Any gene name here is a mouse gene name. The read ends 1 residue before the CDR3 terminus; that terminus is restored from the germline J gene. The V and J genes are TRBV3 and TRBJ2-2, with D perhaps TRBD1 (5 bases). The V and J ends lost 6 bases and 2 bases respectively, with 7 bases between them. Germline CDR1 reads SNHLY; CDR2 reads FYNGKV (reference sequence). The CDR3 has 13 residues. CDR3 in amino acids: CASSQGNTGQLYF. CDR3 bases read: TGTGCCAGCAGTCAGGGTAACACCGGGCAGCTCTAC. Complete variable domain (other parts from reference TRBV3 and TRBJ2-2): GPKVLQIPSHQIIDMGQMVTLNCDPVSNHLYFYWYKQILGQQMEFLVNFYNGKVMEKSKLFKDQFSVERPDGSYFTLKIQPTALEDSAVYFCASSQGNTGQLYFGEGSKLTVL.

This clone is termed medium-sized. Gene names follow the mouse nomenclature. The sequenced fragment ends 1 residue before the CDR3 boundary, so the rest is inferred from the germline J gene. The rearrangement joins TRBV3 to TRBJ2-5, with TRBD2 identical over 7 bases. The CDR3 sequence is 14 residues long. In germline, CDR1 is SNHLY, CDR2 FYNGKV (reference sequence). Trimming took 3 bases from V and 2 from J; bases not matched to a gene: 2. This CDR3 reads CASSFGLAQDTQYF. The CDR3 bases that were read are TGTGCCAGCAGCTTCGGACTGGCCCAAGACACCCAGTAC.

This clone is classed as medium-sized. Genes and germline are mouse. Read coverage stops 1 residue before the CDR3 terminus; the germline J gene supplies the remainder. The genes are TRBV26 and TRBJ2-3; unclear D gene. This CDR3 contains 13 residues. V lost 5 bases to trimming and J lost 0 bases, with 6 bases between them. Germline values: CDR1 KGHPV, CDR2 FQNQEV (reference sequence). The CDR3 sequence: CASSWNSAETLYF. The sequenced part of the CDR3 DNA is TGTGCCAGCAGTTGGAATAGTGCAGAAACGCTGTAT.

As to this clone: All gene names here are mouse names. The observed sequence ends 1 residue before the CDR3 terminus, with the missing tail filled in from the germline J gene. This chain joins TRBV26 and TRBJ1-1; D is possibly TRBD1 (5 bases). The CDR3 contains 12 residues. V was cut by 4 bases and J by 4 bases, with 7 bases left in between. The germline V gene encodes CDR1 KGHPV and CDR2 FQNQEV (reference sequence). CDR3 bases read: TGTGCCAGCAGTCAGGGGACCACAGAAGTCTTC. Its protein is CASSQGTTEVF. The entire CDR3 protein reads CASSQGTTEVFF.

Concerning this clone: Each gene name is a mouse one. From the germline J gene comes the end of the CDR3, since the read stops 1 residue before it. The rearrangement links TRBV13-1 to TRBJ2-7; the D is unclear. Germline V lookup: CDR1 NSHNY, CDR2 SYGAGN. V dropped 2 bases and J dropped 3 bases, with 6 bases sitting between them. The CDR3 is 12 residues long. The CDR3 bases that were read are TGTGCCAGCAGTGAGACAATCTATGAACAGTAC. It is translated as CASSETIYEQY. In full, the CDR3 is CASSETIYEQYF.

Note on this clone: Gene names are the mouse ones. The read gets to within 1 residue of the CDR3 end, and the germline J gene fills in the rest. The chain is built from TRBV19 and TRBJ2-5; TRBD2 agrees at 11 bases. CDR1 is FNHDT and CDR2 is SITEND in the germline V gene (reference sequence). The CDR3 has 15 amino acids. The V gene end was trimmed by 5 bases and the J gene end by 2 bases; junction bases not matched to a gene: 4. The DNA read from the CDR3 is TGTGCCAGCAGCCGGACTGGGGGGACCCAAGACACCCAGTAC. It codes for CASSRTGGTQDTQY. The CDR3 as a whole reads CASSRTGGTQDTQYF.

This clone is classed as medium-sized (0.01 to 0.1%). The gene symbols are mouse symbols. The CDR3 loop is CASSDAGGRGNTLYF. The sequenced part of the CDR3 DNA is TGTGCCAGCAGTGATGCCGGGGGGCGCGGAAATACGCTCTAT. The V gene is TRBV13-3, the J gene TRBJ1-3; perhaps TRBD1 as D (6 bases). The DNA ends 1 residue before the CDR3 does, and the rest of the CDR3 is filled in from the germline J gene. Trimming left V 0 bases short and J 4 bases short, with 11 bases between. The length of the CDR3 is 15 residues. Germline CDR1 is NNHDY and CDR2 is SYVADS.

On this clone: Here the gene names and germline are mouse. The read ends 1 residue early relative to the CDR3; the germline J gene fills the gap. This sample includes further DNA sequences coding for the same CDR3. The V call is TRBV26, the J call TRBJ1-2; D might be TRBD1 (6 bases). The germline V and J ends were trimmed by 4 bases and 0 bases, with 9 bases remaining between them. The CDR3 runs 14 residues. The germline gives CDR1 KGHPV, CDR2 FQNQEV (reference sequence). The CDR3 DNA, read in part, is TGTGCCAGCAGTCGGGGACACTCAAACTCCGACTACACC. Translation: CASSRGHSNSDYT. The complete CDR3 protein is CASSRGHSNSDYTF. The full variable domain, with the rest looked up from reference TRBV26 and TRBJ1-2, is NSKVIQTPRYLVKGQGQKAKMRCIPEKGHPVVFWYQQNKNNEFKFLINFQNQEVLQQIDMTEKRFSAECPSNSPCSLEIQSSEAGDSALYLCASSRGHSNSDYTFGSGTRLLVI.

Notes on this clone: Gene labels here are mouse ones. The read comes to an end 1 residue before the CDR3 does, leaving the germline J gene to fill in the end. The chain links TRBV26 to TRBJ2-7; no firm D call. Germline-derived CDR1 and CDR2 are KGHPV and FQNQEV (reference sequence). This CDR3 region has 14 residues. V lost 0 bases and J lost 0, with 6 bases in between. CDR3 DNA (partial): TGTGCCAGCAGTCTGTCCAGGAGCTCCTATGAACAGTAC. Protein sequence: CASSLSRSSYEQY. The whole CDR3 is CASSLSRSSYEQYF.

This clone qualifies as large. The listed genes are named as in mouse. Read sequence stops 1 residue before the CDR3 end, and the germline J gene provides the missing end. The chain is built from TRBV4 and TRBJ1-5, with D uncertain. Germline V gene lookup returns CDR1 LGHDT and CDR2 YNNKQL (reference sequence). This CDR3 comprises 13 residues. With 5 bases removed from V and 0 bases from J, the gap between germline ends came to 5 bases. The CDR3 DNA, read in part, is TGTGCCAGCAGCGTCTATAACAACCAGGCTCCGCTT. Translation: CASSVYNNQAPL. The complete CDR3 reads CASSVYNNQAPLF.

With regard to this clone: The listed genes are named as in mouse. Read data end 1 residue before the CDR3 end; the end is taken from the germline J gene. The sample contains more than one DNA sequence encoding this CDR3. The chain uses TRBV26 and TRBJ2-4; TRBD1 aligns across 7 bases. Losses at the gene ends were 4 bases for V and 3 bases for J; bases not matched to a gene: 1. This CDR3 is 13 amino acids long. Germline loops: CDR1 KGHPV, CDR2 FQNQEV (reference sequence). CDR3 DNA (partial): TGTGCCAGCAGTCGGGACAGACAAAACACCTTGTAC. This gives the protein CASSRDRQNTLY. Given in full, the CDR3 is CASSRDRQNTLYF. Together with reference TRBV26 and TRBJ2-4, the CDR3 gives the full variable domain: NSKVIQTPRYLVKGQGQKAKMRCIPEKGHPVVFWYQQNKNNEFKFLINFQNQEVLQQIDMTEKRFSAECPSNSPCSLEIQSSEAGDSALYLCASSRDRQNTLYFGAGTRLSVL.

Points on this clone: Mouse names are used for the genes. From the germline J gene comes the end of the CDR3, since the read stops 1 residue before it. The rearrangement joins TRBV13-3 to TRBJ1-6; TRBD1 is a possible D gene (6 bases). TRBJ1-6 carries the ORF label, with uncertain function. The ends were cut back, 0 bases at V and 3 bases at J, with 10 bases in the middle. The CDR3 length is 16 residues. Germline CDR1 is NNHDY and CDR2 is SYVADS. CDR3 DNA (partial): TGTGCCAGCAGTGATGCTAGGGGGTTCTATAATTCGCCCCTCTAC. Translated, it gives CASSDARGFYNSPLY. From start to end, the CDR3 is CASSDARGFYNSPLYF.

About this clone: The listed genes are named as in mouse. The CDR3 DNA, read in part, is TGTGCCAGCAGCTTAAGTCAAAACACCTTGTAC. It encodes CASSLSQNTLY. The full-length CDR3 reads as CASSLSQNTLYF. This chain connects TRBV3 to TRBJ2-4; no clear D gene. The read ends 1 residue before the CDR3 terminus; that terminus is restored from the germline J gene. The V gene's germline CDR1 is SNHLY and CDR2 FYNGKV (reference sequence). The germline V and J ends were trimmed by 2 bases and 0 bases, with 0 bases remaining between them. The CDR3 totals 12 residues.

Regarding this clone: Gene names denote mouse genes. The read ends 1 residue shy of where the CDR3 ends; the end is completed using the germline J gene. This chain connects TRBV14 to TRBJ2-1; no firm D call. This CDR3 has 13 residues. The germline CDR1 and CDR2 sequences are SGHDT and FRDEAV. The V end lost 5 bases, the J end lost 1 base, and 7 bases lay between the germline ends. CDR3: CASSPGNYAEQFF. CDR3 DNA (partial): TGTGCCAGCAGCCCCGGGAACTATGCTGAGCAGTTC.

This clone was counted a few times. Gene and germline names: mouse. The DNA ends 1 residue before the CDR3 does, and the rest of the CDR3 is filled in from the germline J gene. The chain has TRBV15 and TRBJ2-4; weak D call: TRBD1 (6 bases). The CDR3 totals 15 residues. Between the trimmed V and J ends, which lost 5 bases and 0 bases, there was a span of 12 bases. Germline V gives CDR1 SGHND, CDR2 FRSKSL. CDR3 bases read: TGTGCCAGCAGTCCCGGACAGTCTAGTCAAAACACCTTGTAC. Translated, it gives CASSPGQSSQNTLY. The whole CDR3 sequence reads CASSPGQSSQNTLYF.

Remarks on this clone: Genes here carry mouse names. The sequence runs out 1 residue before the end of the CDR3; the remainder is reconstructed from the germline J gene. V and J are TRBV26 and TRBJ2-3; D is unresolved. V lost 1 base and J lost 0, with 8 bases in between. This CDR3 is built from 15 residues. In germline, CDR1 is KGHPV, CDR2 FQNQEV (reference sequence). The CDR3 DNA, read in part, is TGTGCCAGCAGTCTGTACAACCCTAGTGCAGAAACGCTGTAT. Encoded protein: CASSLYNPSAETLY. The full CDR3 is CASSLYNPSAETLYF.